The rows below give T cell receptor beta chains drawn from one sample of a study of cytomegalovirus exposure and HLA in healthy donors. Some clones are missing from TCRdb's copy, which holds only in-frame ones; the method was immunoSEQ multiplex PCR. The sample lists around 180,000 clones; around three quarters were seen once. The specimen sequenced was PBMCs. The receptors were gathered from a man aged 40-55 years in good health and CMV-seronegative. The CDR3 runs from the conserved cysteine through the conserved F or W. D genes are given only for firm matches. Clone size appears in some rows only: once, few, many, or a class for an expanded clone.

j_gene,v_gene,d_gene,abundance,len,CDR3aa,CDR3nt
TRBJ2-5,TRBV6-5,-,few,13,CASSNGQQETQYF,TGTGCCAGCAGCAACGGACAACAAGAGACCCAGTACTTC
TRBJ1-2,TRBV6-5,-,few,13,CASSYSNREGYTF,TGTGCCAGCAGTTACTCGAACAGGGAAGGCTACACCTTC
TRBJ2-3,TRBV5-4,TRBD1,-,14,CASSRQGSTDTQYF,TGTGCCAGCAGCCGACAGGGGAGCACAGATACGCAGTATTTT
TRBJ1-1,TRBV7-3,-,-,13,CASSSQGNTEAFF,TGTGCCAGCAGCTCACAGGGGAACACTGAAGCTTTCTTT
TRBJ2-2,TRBV14,TRBD1,once,15,CASSILTGSPGELFF,TGTGCCAGCAGCATACTGACAGGGAGTCCCGGGGAGCTGTTTTTT
TRBJ2-7,TRBV6-1,TRBD1,-,15,CASSGRGRLHDEQYF,TGTGCCAGCAGTGGCAGGGGGCGGTTACACGACGAGCAGTACTTC
TRBJ2-3,TRBV5-1,-,-,13,CASSLQSTDTQYF,TGCGCCAGCAGCCTACAGAGCACAGATACGCAGTATTTT
TRBJ2-3,TRBV7-2,TRBD2,-,15,CASSLVAGVTDTQYF,TGTGCCAGCAGCTTGGTAGCGGGGGTCACAGATACGCAGTATTTT
TRBJ2-7,TRBV5-6,TRBD1,-,15,CASSFSGTGSYEQYF,TGTGCCAGCAGCTTTTCTGGGACAGGGTCCTACGAGCAGTACTTC
TRBJ2-2,TRBV30,-,-,14,CAWKGLAATGELFF,TGTGCCTGGAAGGGGTTAGCGGCCACCGGGGAGCTGTTTTTT
TRBJ2-1,TRBV29-1,-,-,13,CSVAETGYNEQFF,TGCAGCGTTGCCGAGACAGGTTATAATGAGCAGTTCTTC
TRBJ2-3,TRBV7-2,TRBD2,-,14,CASSSGLAADTQYF,TGTGCCAGCAGCTCGGGACTAGCGGCAGATACGCAGTATTTT
TRBJ1-4,TRBV19,-,-,17,CASSIASGYAGNEKLFF,TGTGCCAGTAGTATCGCCAGTGGGTATGCGGGTAATGAAAAACTGTTTTTT
TRBJ2-7,TRBV5-1,TRBD1,-,18,CASSLTGTGGLGGYEQYF,TGCGCCAGCAGCTTGACCGGGACAGGGGGCCTAGGAGGCTACGAGCAGTACTTC
TRBJ1-5,TRBV11-2,-,-,13,CASSPGGGQPQHF,TGTGCCAGCAGCCCGGGTGGGGGCCAGCCCCAGCATTTT
TRBJ2-2,TRBV5-1,-,few,16,CASTRNGGGNTGELFF,TGCGCCAGCACTAGGAATGGCGGGGGCAACACCGGGGAGCTGTTTTTT
TRBJ1-2,TRBV7-9,TRBD1,-,14,CASSPETGPLGYTF,TGTGCCAGCAGCCCTGAGACAGGGCCTTTAGGCTACACCTTC
TRBJ2-7,TRBV19,TRBD2,few,13,CASSTTSVYEQYF,TGTGCCAGTAGCACCACTAGCGTATACGAGCAGTACTTC
TRBJ1-3,TRBV5-1,-,-,16,CASSLMADTSGNTIYF,TGCGCCAGCAGCTTGATGGCGGATACGTCTGGAAACACCATATATTTT
TRBJ2-5,TRBV9,-,few,14,CASSVEVGQETQYF,TGTGCCAGCAGCGTCGAGGTGGGGCAGGAGACCCAGTACTTC
TRBJ1-2,TRBV6-5,-,-,13,CASSQSGAYGYTF,TGTGCCAGCAGTCAGTCAGGGGCCTATGGCTACACCTTC
TRBJ2-1,TRBV18,-,-,15,CASSADSWTYNEQFF,TGTGCCAGCTCAGCCGACTCATGGACCTACAATGAGCAGTTCTTC
TRBJ2-4,TRBV6-1,-,-,13,CASRVEGVVIQYF,TGTGCCAGCAGGGTCGAAGGGGTGGTCATTCAGTACTTC
TRBJ1-2,TRBV27,TRBD1,-,15,CASSSFERDRDGYTF,TGTGCCAGCAGCTCCTTTGAGAGGGACAGGGATGGCTACACCTTC
TRBJ1-2,TRBV6-5,-,-,15,CASSYKSVPNYGYTF,TGTGCCAGCAGTTACAAGAGTGTCCCTAACTATGGCTACACCTTC
TRBJ2-3,TRBV5-6,-,-,15,CASSLGSVGTDTQYF,TGTGCCAGCAGCTTAGGTAGCGTAGGGACAGATACGCAGTATTTT
TRBJ1-6,TRBV11-2,-,-,14,CASSSRQYNSPLHF,TGTGCCAGCAGCTCCAGACAGTATAATTCACCCCTCCACTTT
TRBJ2-7,TRBV5-1,-,-,14,CASSLDVFSYEQYF,TGCGCCAGCAGCTTGGACGTATTCTCCTACGAGCAGTACTTC
TRBJ1-4,TRBV7-9,-,-,17,CASSSSWAGVTNEKLFF,TGTGCCAGCAGCTCCTCCTGGGCGGGGGTAACTAATGAAAAACTGTTTTTT
TRBJ2-7,TRBV10-1,-,-,14,CASSESGGSYEQYF,TGCGCCAGCAGTGAGTCCGGCGGGTCCTACGAGCAGTACTTC
TRBJ2-2,TRBV7-3,-,few,14,CASSRDSYTGELFF,TGTGCCAGCAGCCGGGACTCCTACACCGGGGAGCTGTTTTTT
TRBJ2-3,TRBV9,-,-,9,CAEADTQYF,TGTGCCGAGGCAGATACGCAGTATTTT